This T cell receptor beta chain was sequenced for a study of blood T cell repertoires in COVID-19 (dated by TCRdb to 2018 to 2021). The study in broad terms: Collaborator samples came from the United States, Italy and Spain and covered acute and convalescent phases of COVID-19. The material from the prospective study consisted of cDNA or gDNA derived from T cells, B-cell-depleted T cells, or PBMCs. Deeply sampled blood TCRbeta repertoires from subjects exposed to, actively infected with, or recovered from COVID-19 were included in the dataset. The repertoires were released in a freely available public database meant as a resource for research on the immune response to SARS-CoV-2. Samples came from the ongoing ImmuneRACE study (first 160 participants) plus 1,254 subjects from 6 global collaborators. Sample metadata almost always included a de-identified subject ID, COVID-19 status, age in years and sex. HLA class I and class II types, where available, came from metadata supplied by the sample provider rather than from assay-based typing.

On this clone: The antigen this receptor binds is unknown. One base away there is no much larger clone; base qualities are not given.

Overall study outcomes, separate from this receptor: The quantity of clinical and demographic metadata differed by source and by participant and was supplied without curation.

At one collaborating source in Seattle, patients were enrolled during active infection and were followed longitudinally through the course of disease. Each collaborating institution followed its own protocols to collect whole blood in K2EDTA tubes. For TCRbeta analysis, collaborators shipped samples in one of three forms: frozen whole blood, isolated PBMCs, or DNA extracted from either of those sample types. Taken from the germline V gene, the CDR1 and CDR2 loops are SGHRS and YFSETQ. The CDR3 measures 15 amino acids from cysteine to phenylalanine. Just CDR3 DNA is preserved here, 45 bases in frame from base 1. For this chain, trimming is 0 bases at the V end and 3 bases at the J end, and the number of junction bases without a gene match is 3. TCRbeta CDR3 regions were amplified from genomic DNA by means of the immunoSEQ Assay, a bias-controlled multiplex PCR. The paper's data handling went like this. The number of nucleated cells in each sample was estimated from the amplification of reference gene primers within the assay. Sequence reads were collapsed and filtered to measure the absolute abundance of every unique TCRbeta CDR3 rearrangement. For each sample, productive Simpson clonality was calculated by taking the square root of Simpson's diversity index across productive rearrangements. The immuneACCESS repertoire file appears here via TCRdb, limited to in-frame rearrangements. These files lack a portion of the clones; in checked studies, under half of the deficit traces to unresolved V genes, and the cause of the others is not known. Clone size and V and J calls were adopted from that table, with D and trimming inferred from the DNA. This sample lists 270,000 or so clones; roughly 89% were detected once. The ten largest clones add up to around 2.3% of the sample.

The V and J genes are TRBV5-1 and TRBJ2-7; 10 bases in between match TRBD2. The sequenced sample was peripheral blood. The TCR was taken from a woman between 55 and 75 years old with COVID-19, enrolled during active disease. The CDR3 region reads CASSLELAGLYEQYF. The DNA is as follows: TGCGCCAGCAGCTTGGAACTAGCGGGGCTCTACGAGCAGTACTTC.